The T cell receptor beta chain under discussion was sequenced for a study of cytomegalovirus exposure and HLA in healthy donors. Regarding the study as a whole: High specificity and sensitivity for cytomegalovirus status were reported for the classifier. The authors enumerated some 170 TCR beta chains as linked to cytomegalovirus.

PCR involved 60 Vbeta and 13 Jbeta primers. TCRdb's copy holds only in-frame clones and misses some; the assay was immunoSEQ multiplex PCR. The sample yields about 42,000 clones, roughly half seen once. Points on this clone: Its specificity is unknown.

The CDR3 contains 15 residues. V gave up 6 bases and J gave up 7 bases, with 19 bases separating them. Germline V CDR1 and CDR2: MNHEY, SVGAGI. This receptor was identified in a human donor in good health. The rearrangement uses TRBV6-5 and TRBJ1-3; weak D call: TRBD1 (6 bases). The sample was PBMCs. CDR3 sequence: CASSSGPRGLNTIYF. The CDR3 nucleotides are TGTGCCAGCAGCTCCGGCCCAAGGGGGTTGAACACCATATATTTT.